Below, one T cell receptor (beta chain) is given with its context. MiXCR, run by TCRdb on the 5' RACE reads, gives a single entry per CDR3 protein. The profile shows approximately 480,000 distinct CDR3 sequences, about 18% of them singletons. The record originates from a study of T-cell memory formation after mild COVID-19. This CDR3 has 18 residues. Germline assignment: CDR1 SGHRS and CDR2 YFSETQ. The V gene end was trimmed by 0 bases and the J gene end by 0 bases; junction bases not matched to a gene: 5. The TCR originated in an adult woman who had mild COVID-19 (a few samples of this study predate the infection). Cell type and time point are not known. The material sequenced was PBMCs or a T cell subset sorted from them (not recorded which). This chain links TRBV5-1 with TRBJ2-1, with 11 bases that match TRBD2. In nucleotides, the CDR3 is TGCGCCAGCAGCTTGGCTAGCGGGGGGAGGAGCTCCTACAATGAGCAGTTCTTC. It encodes CASSLASGGRSSYNEQFF.